This TCR beta chain came from a study of T cell responses to AZD1222 COVID-19 vaccine (dated by TCRdb to the early 2020s). Turning to the overall study: A total of 233 trial participants underwent TCR sequencing, of whom about 200 had received two doses of AZD1222 and some 26 had received two doses of the MenACWY control vaccine. Enrollment into the trials was organized by age into subgroups of 18-55, 56-69 and 70-plus years, and those subgroups contained roughly 140, 27 and 60 TCR-sequenced participants, respectively.

What the authors observed across the whole study: The vaccine-associated CD4 TCRs covered the entire spike protein, and the dominant responses fell in regions 160-218 and 743-854. Only a handful of AZD1222 recipients were SARS-CoV-2 seropositive at baseline, limiting conclusions about previously exposed vaccinees. The 56-69-year group was small, and its depth increase did not reach significance, likely because of low power. Because no day 14 peak-response samples were available, repertoires were characterized only after the peak T cell response. Reportedly, almost half of the unique spike-specific TCRs recognized epitopes lying outside the regions that are mutated in the B.1.351 and B.1.1.7 variants. After two AZD1222 doses, spike-specific TCR breadth and depth were significantly higher than at day 0 and than in MenACWY recipients. Most participants were white British and females outnumbered males, and the authors suggested that clonal diversity may have been underestimated.

This sample's time point label indicates: about 28 days (+/-7) after the second vaccine dose. Sample treatment or condition, as interpreted from the label and publication: meningococcal conjugate vaccine given as trial control. Vaccinee samples were obtained from the UK trials COV001 and COV002, which included a single-blind randomized controlled phase 2/3 trial of AZD1222 (ChAdOx1 nCoV-19) in healthy adults. For TCRbeta chain sequencing, PBMC samples were collected from trial participants at day 0 and at day 28 after the second dose. The CDR3 regions of human TCRbeta chains were subjected to immunosequencing. The study's processing was this. TCRs in the repertoires were matched against a reference library of SARS-CoV-2-specific TCRs that had been generated with the MIRA antigen-specificity platform. Breadth meant the fraction of unique TCRs that were SARS-CoV-2-associated, whereas depth meant the fraction of total T cells that were SARS-CoV-2-associated. Using the MIRA data, each spike-specific TCR was assigned both to the spike region to which the TCR was reactive and to a CD4 or CD8 class. Log10-transformed breadth and depth values were compared by one-way ANOVA with Sidak's multiple comparisons tests. The immuneACCESS repertoire file appears here via TCRdb, limited to in-frame rearrangements. These files lack a portion of the clones; in checked studies, under half of the deficit traces to unresolved V genes, and the cause of the others is not known. The D gene and trimming were derived from the DNA, and the V and J assignments and clone size from that table. This sample holds fewer than 80,000 clones; 70% to 90% were observed only once. The ten most abundant clones make up over 8% of the sample.

This clone was seen a single time. The clone's antigen remains unknown. It has no much larger one-base neighbor in the sample; base qualities were not kept. The clonotype originates from an adult who received the MenACWY meningococcal vaccine as a control. The sample consisted of peripheral blood, taken 28 days after the second dose of the MenACWY control vaccine.

The nucleotides are TGTGCCAGCAGAGCCTCCGGGACAGGGGGAGGCTACACCTTC. Translation gives CASRASGTGGGYTF. The V gene is TRBV2 and the J gene is TRBJ1-2; TRBD1 lines up with 11 middle nucleotides. Ends trimmed: V by 6 bases, J by 8 bases; bases unmatched to a gene: 8. The CDR3 covers 14 residues, taking in both the cysteine and the phenylalanine. The DNA shown is the 42-base CDR3, in frame from base 1. Looking up the germline V gene yields CDR1 SNHLY and CDR2 FYNNEI. Beyond the CDR3, the reference TRBV2 and TRBJ1-2 genes provide the residues; the full variable domain reads: EPEVTQTPSHQVTQMGQEVILRCVPISNHLYFYWYRQILGQKVEFLVSFYNNEISEKSEIFDDQFSVERPDGSNFTLKIRSTKLEDSAMYFCASRASGTGGGYTFGSGTRLTVV.